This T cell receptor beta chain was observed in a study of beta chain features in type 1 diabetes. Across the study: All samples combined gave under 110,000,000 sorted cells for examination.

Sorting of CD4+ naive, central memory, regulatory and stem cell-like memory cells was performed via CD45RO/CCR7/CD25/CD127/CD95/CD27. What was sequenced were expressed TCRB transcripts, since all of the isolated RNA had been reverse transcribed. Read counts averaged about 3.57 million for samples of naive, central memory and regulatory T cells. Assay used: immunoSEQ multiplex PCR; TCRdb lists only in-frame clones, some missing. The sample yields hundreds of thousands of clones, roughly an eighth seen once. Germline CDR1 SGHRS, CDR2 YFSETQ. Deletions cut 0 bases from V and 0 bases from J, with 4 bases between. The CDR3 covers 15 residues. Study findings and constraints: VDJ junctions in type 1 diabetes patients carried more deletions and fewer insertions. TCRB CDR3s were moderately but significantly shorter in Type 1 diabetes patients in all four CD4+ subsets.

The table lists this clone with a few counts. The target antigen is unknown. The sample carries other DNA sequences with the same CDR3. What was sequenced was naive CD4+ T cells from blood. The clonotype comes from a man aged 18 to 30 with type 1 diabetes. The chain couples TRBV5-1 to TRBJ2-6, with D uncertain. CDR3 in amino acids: CASSLEGSGANVLTF. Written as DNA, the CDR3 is TGCGCCAGCAGCTTGGAGGGCTCTGGGGCCAACGTCCTGACTTTC.